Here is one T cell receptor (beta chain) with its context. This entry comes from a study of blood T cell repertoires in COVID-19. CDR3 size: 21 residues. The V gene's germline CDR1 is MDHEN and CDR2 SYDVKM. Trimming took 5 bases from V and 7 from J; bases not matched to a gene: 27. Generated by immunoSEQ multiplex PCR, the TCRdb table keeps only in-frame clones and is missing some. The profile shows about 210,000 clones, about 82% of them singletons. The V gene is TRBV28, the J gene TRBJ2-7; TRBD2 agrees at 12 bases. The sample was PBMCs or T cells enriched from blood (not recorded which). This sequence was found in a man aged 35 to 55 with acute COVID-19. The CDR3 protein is CASSGDRFGRLAGGGGDEQYF. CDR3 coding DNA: TGTGCCAGCAGTGGGGACAGATTTGGGCGCCTAGCGGGAGGGGGCGGCGATGAGCAGTACTTC.